This T cell receptor (beta chain) was sequenced during a study of CXCR3-negative and CXCR3-positive naive CD8 T cells. CDR1 is KGHSH and CDR2 is LQKENI in the germline V gene. The CDR3 is made up of 13 amino acids. cDNA libraries for TRB were generated by 5' RACE incorporating UMI labels. TCRdb reprocessed the 5' RACE reads, with one entry per CDR3 protein and no DNA. The sample holds some 150,000 distinct CDR3 sequences. A word on this clonotype: Antigen: not known.

Overall study findings and caveats: Naive subsets showed comparable surface CD5, and TCR interaction strength was also inferred from TRB CDR3 physicochemistry. Naive cells positive for CXCR3 carried more hydrophobic TRB CDR3s than CXCR3-negative ones. Fresh PBMCs served for most assays, and CXCR3 expression fell partially after cryopreservation.

Naive CD8+ T lymphocytes were specified as CD45RO-CCR7+CD27+CD95-. Sequencing input: naive CXCR3+ CD8+ T cells from blood. Subset in this sample: CD45RO-CCR7+CD27+CD95- naive CD8+ T cells expressing CXCR3 (TNR3+). The clonotype was recovered from a human donor in good health. Some clones in this sample may be carry-over from other donors' samples. V usage is TRBV18 and J usage is TRBJ2-5. The CDR3 reads CASSGETQETQYF.